This T cell receptor beta chain appears in the sequencing data of a study of cytomegalovirus exposure and HLA in healthy donors. About this clone: The same CDR3 is also encoded by other DNA sequences in this sample.

With 1 base removed from V and 5 bases from J, the gap between germline ends came to 7 bases. Germline V CDR1 and CDR2: SGHRS, YFSETQ. The CDR3 is made up of 12 amino acids. A multiplex PCR was run with 60 Vbeta primers and 13 Jbeta primers. Data came from immunoSEQ multiplex PCR; TCRdb stores just in-frame clones and leaves some out. The sample shows under 200,000 clones, around four fifths of them seen only once. What was sequenced was PBMCs. The V gene is TRBV5-1, the J gene TRBJ2-7, with D uncertain. This clonotype was sampled from a male donor in good health and CMV-seropositive. DNA for the CDR3: TGCGCCAGCAGCTTGTCTCTCGACGAGCAGTACTTC. Translated, it gives CASSLSLDEQYF.